This T cell receptor (beta chain) comes out of a study of T cells in Graves' hyperthyroidism and ophthalmopathy. This clonotype came up many times. Its specificity is not known. This CDR3 has 15 residues. Trimming took off 0 bases at V and 4 bases at J, with 13 bases between the two ends. Germline V lookup: CDR1 SGDLS, CDR2 YYNGEE. Study-level findings and limits: Among clonotypes expanded in thyroid above 0.001, most were also found in blood.

It was RNA transcripts that yielded the amplified TCR beta CDR3 regions. TCR CDR3 underwent first-round RT-PCR with the HTBI primer set. TCRdb passed the multiplex PCR reads through MiXCR, listing each CDR3 protein once. The table has more than 550,000 distinct CDR3 sequences, roughly a sixth seen once; the top ten hold about 14%. Investigators excluded patients with uncontrolled infection, other autoimmune disease, pregnancy or lactation. Diagnosis rested on symptoms, serum thyroxine and TRAb, thyroid ultrasound, and orbital computed tomography. The genes are TRBV9 and TRBJ2-5; D not certain. This clonotype was sampled from a man in his fifties with Graves' hyperthyroidism. Sequenced sample: blood. This CDR3 reads CASSVGPMPGETQYF. The CDR3 nucleotides are TGTGCCAGCAGCGTAGGGCCGATGCCGGGAGAGACCCAGTACTTC.